These 25 T cell receptor beta chains originate from one sample sequenced in a study of T cell changes during pregnancy in multiple sclerosis. Sequenced by immunoSEQ multiplex PCR; TCRdb stores in-frame clones only, minus some. This table has just under 60,000 clones, nearly 95% appearing once. The source was peripheral blood, collected in the first trimester of pregnancy. The receptors originated from a female donor with multiple sclerosis, enrolled in a pregnancy study.

The rearrangement uses TRBV18 and TRBJ2-2; 7 positions match TRBD1. With 6 bases clipped from V and 5 bases from J, the junction kept 9 bases outside the gene matches. Germline V CDR1 and CDR2: KGHSH, LQKENI. This CDR3 has 15 amino acids. The CDR3 here is CASSLTTGRTGELFF. As DNA, the CDR3 is TGTGCCAGCTCCCTAACGACAGGGCGGACCGGGGAGCTGTTTTTT. The whole variable domain, filled in from reference TRBV18 and TRBJ2-2, reads NAGVMQNPRHLVRRRGQEARLRCSPMKGHSHVYWYRQLPEEGLKFMVYLQKENIIDESGMPKERFSAEFPKEGPSILRIQQVVRGDSAAYFCASSLTTGRTGELFFGEGSRLTVL.

The chain is built from TRBV2 and TRBJ2-3; the match to TRBD2 covers 13 bases. Germline CDR1 is SNHLY and CDR2 is FYNNEI. The CDR3 is 19 residues long. J gave up 2 bases and V 4 bases, and 12 bases lay outside the gene matches. CDR3 in DNA: TGTGCCAGCAGTGGCAAGGCCGGGACTAGCGGGGTTTCCACAGATACGCAGTATTTT. Translated, it gives CASSGKAGTSGVSTDTQYF.

This chain connects TRBV19 to TRBJ2-1; TRBD1 aligns across 8 bases. The V gene's germline CDR1 is LNHDA and CDR2 SQIVND (reference sequence). The ends lost 3 bases at V and 2 bases at J; junction bases unmatched: 3. The CDR3 is made up of 15 amino acids. The CDR3 sequence is CASSIDRGTYNEQFF. Written as DNA, the CDR3 is TGTGCCAGTAGTATTGACAGGGGTACCTACAATGAGCAGTTCTTC.

This clone came up once. The rearrangement joins TRBV6-5 to TRBJ1-3; 7 positions match TRBD1. This CDR3 comprises 14 residues. With 6 bases clipped from V and 4 bases from J, the junction kept 6 bases outside the gene matches. The V gene's germline CDR1 is MNHEY and CDR2 SVGAGI. The CDR3 DNA follows: TGTGCCAGCAGACCCAGGACAGGAGGAAACACCATATATTTT. As protein: CASRPRTGGNTIYF.

The rearrangement uses TRBV15 and TRBJ1-3, with D perhaps TRBD1 (6 bases). Germline loops: CDR1 LNHNV, CDR2 YYDKDF (reference sequence). Trimming pared 0 bases from V and 1 base from J, leaving 10 bases between. This CDR3 has 16 amino acids. CDR3 coding DNA: TGTGCCACCAGCAGAGATCAGGACAGATCTGGAAACACCATATATTTT. Protein sequence: CATSRDQDRSGNTIYF.

CDR3 nucleotides: TGTGCCAGCAGTTTATCCAGGGACAATGAGCAGTTCTTC. Protein: CASSLSRDNEQFF. This sequence joins TRBV2 and TRBJ2-1, with D possibly being TRBD1 (5 bases). The V end lost 5 bases, the J end lost 5 bases, and 10 bases lay between the germline ends. Germline V gives CDR1 SNHLY, CDR2 FYNNEI. The CDR3 extends over 13 amino acids. Full variable domain (remainder filled in from reference TRBV2 and TRBJ2-1): EPEVTQTPSHQVTQMGQEVILRCVPISNHLYFYWYRQILGQKVEFLVSFYNNEISEKSEIFDDQFSVERPDGSNFTLKIRSTKLEDSAMYFCASSLSRDNEQFFGPGTRLTVL.

This chain joins TRBV6-5 and TRBJ2-2; 7 nucleotides line up with TRBD1. Trimming took 3 bases from V and 2 from J; bases not matched to a gene: 6. This CDR3 is built from 16 residues. CDR1 and CDR2 from the germline V gene are MNHEY and SVGAGI. The CDR3 DNA sequence: TGTGCCAGCAGTTATTTGGACAGGATCAACACCGGGGAGCTGTTTTTT. Translated, it gives CASSYLDRINTGELFF.

The chain joins TRBV5-1 to TRBJ2-3; 12 nucleotides match TRBD1. The J segment lost 3 bases and the V segment lost 5 bases, leaving 4 bases of the junction unmatched. This CDR3 has 15 residues. The V gene's germline CDR1 is SGHRS and CDR2 YFSETQ. For the CDR3, the DNA is TGCGCCAGCAGTGGGACAGGGGGCGGGACAGATACGCAGTATTTT. Protein: CASSGTGGGTDTQYF.

The chain employs TRBV9 and TRBJ2-3, with 10 bases that match TRBD2. The CDR3 has 17 amino acids. In germline, CDR1 is SGDLS, CDR2 YYNGEE. The J segment lost 6 bases and the V segment lost 0 bases, leaving 10 bases of the junction unmatched. As DNA, the CDR3 is TGTGCCAGCAGCGTAGGGGTAGCGGGGGGCCTCACGGATACGCAGTATTTT. Residues: CASSVGVAGGLTDTQYF. Looking up the rest from reference TRBV9 and TRBJ2-3 gives the full variable domain: DSGVTQTPKHLITATGQRVTLRCSPRSGDLSVYWYQQSLDQGLQFLIQYYNGEERAKGNILERFSAQQFPDLHSELNLSSLELGDSALYFCASSVGVAGGLTDTQYFGPGTRLTVL.

J is TRBJ2-3 and V is TRBV9, with D maybe TRBD2 (5 bases). The CDR3 runs 16 residues. The germline gives CDR1 SGDLS, CDR2 YYNGEE. V was shortened by 0 bases and J by 1 base, with 12 bases between the two germline ends. CDR3: CASSVATGKRTDTQYF. In nucleotides, the CDR3 is TGTGCCAGCAGCGTAGCTACGGGGAAGCGCACAGATACGCAGTATTTT.

The chain couples TRBV2 to TRBJ1-3; 8 nucleotides match TRBD1. CDR3 size: 16 residues. Germline assignment: CDR1 SNHLY and CDR2 FYNNEI. The V segment lost 4 bases and the J segment 4 bases; nucleotides outside the gene matches: 9. The CDR3 sequence: CASSAGPGGGGNTIYF. DNA for the CDR3: TGTGCCAGCAGTGCCGGACCAGGGGGCGGCGGAAACACCATATATTTT. Full variable domain (rest looked up from reference TRBV2 and TRBJ1-3): EPEVTQTPSHQVTQMGQEVILRCVPISNHLYFYWYRQILGQKVEFLVSFYNNEISEKSEIFDDQFSVERPDGSNFTLKIRSTKLEDSAMYFCASSAGPGGGGNTIYFGEGSWLTVV.

The V gene is TRBV6-1, the J gene TRBJ2-2; TRBD1 matches 7 bases. Germline V gives CDR1 MNHNS, CDR2 SASEGT. Losses at the gene ends were 11 bases for V and 7 bases for J; bases not matched to a gene: 10. The CDR3 loop spans 13 amino acids. The CDR3 is CAAIPRGFGELFF. Written as DNA, the CDR3 is TGTGCCGCGATTCCCAGGGGGTTCGGGGAGCTGTTTTTT.

The chain employs TRBV7-6 and TRBJ2-7; a weak D match, TRBD1 (6 bases). CDR3 length equals 14 residues. V shed 7 bases and J shed 0 bases, with 13 bases lying between them. Germline CDR1 reads SGHVS; CDR2 reads FNYEAQ. The CDR3 bases are TGTGCCAGCACCCGGACAGTGAGCTCCTACGAGCAGTACTTC. Its protein product is CASTRTVSSYEQYF.

The rearrangement links TRBV7-2 to TRBJ1-2; TRBD1 matches at 8 bases. J lost 4 bases, V lost 5 bases, and 6 bases had no gene match. The CDR3 runs to 14 residues. Germline V lookup: CDR1 SGHTA, CDR2 FQGNSA. Here the CDR3 reads CASSPQGASYGYTF. The CDR3 bases are TGTGCCAGCAGCCCTCAGGGGGCAAGCTATGGCTACACCTTC.

The V call is TRBV7-7, the J call TRBJ1-3, with no clear D. Germline V gene lookup returns CDR1 SSHAT and CDR2 FNYEAQ (reference sequence). The CDR3 consists of 13 residues. The CDR3 nucleotides read TGTGCTATTCTGGCGGGCTCTGGAAACACCATATATTTT. Protein product: CAILAGSGNTIYF.

V gene TRBV5-6 combines with J gene TRBJ1-4; tentatively, D is TRBD1 (6 bases). Trimming shortened V by 6 bases and J by 3 bases, and 21 bases separated the two germline ends. This CDR3 region has 17 residues. Germline V gives CDR1 SGHDT, CDR2 YYEEEE. The CDR3 region has the DNA TGTGCCAGCACCTGGGGAGGGGGGCTTACAGCTAATGAAAAACTGTTTTTT. Its protein is CASTWGGGLTANEKLFF. Together with reference TRBV5-6 and TRBJ1-4, the CDR3 gives the full variable domain: DAGVTQSPTHLIKTRGQQVTLRCSPKSGHDTVSWYQQALGQGPQFIFQYYEEEERQRGNFPDRFSGHQFPNYSSELNVNALLLGDSALYLCASTWGGGLTANEKLFFGSGTQLSVL.

The sample holds one count of this clone. The gene calls are TRBV18 and TRBJ1-5, with 9 bases aligning to TRBD1. This CDR3 spans 14 amino acids. With 8 bases clipped from V and 3 bases from J, the junction kept 5 bases outside the gene matches. Germline CDR1 is KGHSH and CDR2 is LQKENI. For the CDR3, the DNA is TGTGCCAGCGGGACAGGGCGGGACAATCAGCCCCAGCATTTT. Amino acid sequence: CASGTGRDNQPQHF.

The chain uses TRBV11-3 and TRBJ2-3; tentative D call: TRBD2 (5 bases). The germline V gene encodes CDR1 SGHNT and CDR2 YENEEA. The CDR3 spans 14 residues. Trimming pared 5 bases from V and 2 bases from J, leaving 11 bases between. CDR3 DNA sequence: TGTGCCAGCAGCCGGATGAGGGCCACAGATACGCAGTATTTT. The encoded protein is CASSRMRATDTQYF.

V gene TRBV7-9 combines with J gene TRBJ1-4, with D possibly being TRBD1 (5 bases). The CDR3 totals 14 residues. Germline values: CDR1 SEHNR, CDR2 FQNEAQ (reference sequence). Trimming removed 3 bases at V and 4 bases at J, with 9 bases between. CDR3 sequence: CASSFGAHNEKLFF. CDR3 DNA sequence: TGTGCCAGCAGCTTTGGGGCACATAATGAAAAACTGTTTTTT.

The chain is built from TRBV11-1 and TRBJ2-2, with a weak D call TRBD2 (6 bases). The CDR3 runs 14 residues. Trimming took 6 bases from V and 3 from J, leaving 11 bases between them. Germline V lookup: CDR1 SGHAT, CDR2 FQDESV (reference sequence). The CDR3 region has the DNA TGTGCCAGCAGGCGGGGCAGATACACCGGGGAGCTGTTTTTT. This codes for CASRRGRYTGELFF.

V is TRBV9 and J is TRBJ2-1; tentatively, D is TRBD2 (5 bases). Trimming pared 0 bases from V and 2 bases from J, leaving 12 bases between. Germline V gene data show CDR1 as SGDLS and CDR2 as YYNGEE. CDR3 length equals 16 residues. The DNA for the CDR3 is TGTGCCAGCAGCGTAGAGTGGAGCGGACCCTACAATGAGCAGTTCTTC. Residues: CASSVEWSGPYNEQFF.

The J gene is TRBJ1-2, the V gene TRBV28, with 7 bases fitting TRBD1. The ends lost 2 bases at V and 5 bases at J; junction bases unmatched: 5. This CDR3 region has 14 residues. The V gene's germline CDR1 is MDHEN and CDR2 SYDVKM. In nucleotides, the CDR3 is TGTGCCAGCAGTTTACGGACAGGTGGTTATGGCTACACCTTC. Its translation is CASSLRTGGYGYTF.

The chain couples TRBV9 to TRBJ2-1, with TRBD2 as a possible D gene (6 bases). Germline V lookup: CDR1 SGDLS, CDR2 YYNGEE. V was pared by 6 bases and J by 0 bases, with 13 bases between. The CDR3 has 15 amino acids. The DNA for the CDR3 is TGTGCCAGCACCTCGGGGGAGAGCTCCTACAATGAGCAGTTCTTC. It encodes CASTSGESSYNEQFF. Full variable domain (missing parts from reference TRBV9 and TRBJ2-1): DSGVTQTPKHLITATGQRVTLRCSPRSGDLSVYWYQQSLDQGLQFLIQYYNGEERAKGNILERFSAQQFPDLHSELNLSSLELGDSALYFCASTSGESSYNEQFFGPGTRLTVL.

The chain joins TRBV11-3 to TRBJ2-2, with TRBD1 identical over 8 bases. The CDR3 runs 16 residues. Germline V gene sequence: CDR1 SGHNT, CDR2 YENEEA. V lost 3 bases to trimming and J lost 4 bases; unmatched junction nucleotides: 7. The CDR3 coding sequence is TGTGCCAGCAGCTTCCGACCGGGACAGGTCACCGGGGAGCTGTTTTTT. Its protein product is CASSFRPGQVTGELFF.

The chain couples TRBV5-6 to TRBJ1-5; 8 bases are shared with TRBD1. Germline V gene lookup returns CDR1 SGHDT and CDR2 YYEEEE. CDR3 length: 13 amino acids. The ends lost 0 bases at V and 7 bases at J; junction bases unmatched: 0. CDR3 DNA sequence: TGTGCCAGCAGCTTGGACAGGGGGCAGCCCCAGCATTTT. As protein: CASSLDRGQPQHF.